Listed below are T cell receptor beta chains from one sample, sequenced in a study of identifying expanded T cells in peripheral blood. Profiling relied on immunoSEQ multiplex PCR, and the TCRdb table lists in-frame clones only, not all of them. Of about 78,000 clones in the sample, about four fifths were seen once. Sequences were obtained from blood. The receptors shown here come from a person between 18 and 75 years old in good health. The CDR3 runs from the conserved cysteine through the conserved F or W. The order of the fields is CDR3 protein, CDR3 DNA, clone size, J gene, CDR3 length, V gene, D gene. A D gene is named only where the DNA matches it firmly. For some rows the clone size is stated as once, few or many, or as a class when expanded; others skip it.

CDR3 protein: CASDVGQGALETQYF
CDR3 DNA: TGTGCCAGCGACGTCGGACAGGGGGCTTTAGAGACCCAGTACTTC
clone size: -
J gene: TRBJ2-5
CDR3 length: 15
V gene: TRBV2
D gene: TRBD1

CDR3 protein: CASSLGLAGVMGTDTQYF
CDR3 DNA: TGCGCCAGCAGCCTAGGACTAGCGGGAGTTATGGGCACAGATACGCAGTATTTT
clone size: -
J gene: TRBJ2-3
CDR3 length: 18
V gene: TRBV5-1
D gene: TRBD2

CDR3 protein: CASSQDPSSGDTQYF
CDR3 DNA: TGTGCCAGCAGCCAAGATCCCTCTAGCGGAGATACGCAGTATTTT
clone size: -
J gene: TRBJ2-3
CDR3 length: 15
V gene: TRBV4-2
D gene: TRBD2

CDR3 protein: CASTSGSNTGELFF
CDR3 DNA: TGCGCCAGCACTAGCGGGAGCAACACCGGGGAGCTGTTTTTT
clone size: -
J gene: TRBJ2-2
CDR3 length: 14
V gene: TRBV4-3
D gene: TRBD2

CDR3 protein: CATVGLAGGLDEQFF
CDR3 DNA: TGTGCCACAGTTGGGTTAGCGGGTGGATTGGATGAGCAGTTCTTC
clone size: -
J gene: TRBJ2-1
CDR3 length: 15
V gene: TRBV2
D gene: TRBD2

CDR3 protein: CASQRGGRANEQFF
CDR3 DNA: TGTGCCAGCCAGCGGGGAGGAAGGGCTAATGAGCAGTTCTTC
clone size: -
J gene: TRBJ2-1
CDR3 length: 14
V gene: TRBV14
D gene: TRBD2

CDR3 protein: CASSGDRVGQPQHF
CDR3 DNA: TGTGCCAGCAGCGGGGACAGGGTCGGTCAGCCCCAGCATTTT
clone size: -
J gene: TRBJ1-5
CDR3 length: 14
V gene: TRBV7-8
D gene: TRBD1

CDR3 protein: CSVESMGAGETQYF
CDR3 DNA: TGCAGCGTTGAAAGTATGGGGGCCGGGGAGACCCAGTACTTC
clone size: once
J gene: TRBJ2-5
CDR3 length: 14
V gene: TRBV29-1
D gene: -

CDR3 protein: CASSLGPGAPHRWEQFF
CDR3 DNA: TGTGCCAGCAGCTTAGGTCCGGGAGCCCCCCACCGGTGGGAGCAGTTCTTC
clone size: -
J gene: TRBJ2-1
CDR3 length: 17
V gene: TRBV7-8
D gene: -

CDR3 protein: CASSGLGITEAFF
CDR3 DNA: TGTGCCAGCAGTGGTTTAGGGATCACTGAAGCTTTCTTT
clone size: -
J gene: TRBJ1-1
CDR3 length: 13
V gene: TRBV25-1
D gene: -

CDR3 protein: CASSQDSGAERGKLFF
CDR3 DNA: TGCGCCAGCAGCCAAGATAGTGGGGCAGAGCGAGGAAAACTGTTTTTT
clone size: -
J gene: TRBJ1-4
CDR3 length: 16
V gene: TRBV4-1
D gene: -

CDR3 protein: CASSLEMGEQFF
CDR3 DNA: TGTGCCAGCAGCTTAGAAATGGGTGAGCAGTTCTTC
clone size: -
J gene: TRBJ2-1
CDR3 length: 12
V gene: TRBV11-3
D gene: -

CDR3 protein: CASSLAGGNNGNTQYF
CDR3 DNA: TGTGCCAGCAGCTTAGCGGGAGGGAATAATGGAAATACGCAGTATTTT
clone size: -
J gene: TRBJ2-3
CDR3 length: 16
V gene: TRBV7-2
D gene: TRBD2

CDR3 protein: CASSPTGNEKLFF
CDR3 DNA: TGTGCCAGCTCGCCCACTGGGAATGAAAAACTGTTTTTT
clone size: -
J gene: TRBJ1-4
CDR3 length: 13
V gene: TRBV18
D gene: -

CDR3 protein: CATSTDRHTGELFF
CDR3 DNA: TGTGCCACCAGCACCGACAGGCATACCGGGGAGCTGTTTTTT
clone size: -
J gene: TRBJ2-2
CDR3 length: 14
V gene: TRBV15
D gene: -

CDR3 protein: CASSLAGSQYNEQFF
CDR3 DNA: TGTGCCAGCAGCTTAGCGGGGAGTCAGTACAATGAGCAGTTCTTC
clone size: once
J gene: TRBJ2-1
CDR3 length: 15
V gene: TRBV11-3
D gene: -

CDR3 protein: CASSLLGTGVEAFF
CDR3 DNA: TGTGCCAGCAGTTTACTAGGGACAGGAGTTGAAGCTTTCTTT
clone size: once
J gene: TRBJ1-1
CDR3 length: 14
V gene: TRBV28
D gene: TRBD1

CDR3 protein: CASSPGLQNTGELFF
CDR3 DNA: TGTGCCAGTAGTCCGGGACTACAGAACACCGGGGAGCTGTTTTTT
clone size: -
J gene: TRBJ2-2
CDR3 length: 15
V gene: TRBV19
D gene: TRBD2

CDR3 protein: CSVEQGNYGYTF
CDR3 DNA: TGCAGCGTTGAACAGGGGAACTATGGCTACACCTTC
clone size: -
J gene: TRBJ1-2
CDR3 length: 12
V gene: TRBV29-1
D gene: -

CDR3 protein: CASSSWVEQPQHF
CDR3 DNA: TGTGCCAGTAGTAGCTGGGTGGAACAGCCCCAGCATTTT
clone size: -
J gene: TRBJ1-5
CDR3 length: 13
V gene: TRBV19
D gene: -

CDR3 protein: CASSNSGNTDTQYF
CDR3 DNA: TGTGCCAGCAGTAATAGCGGGAACACAGATACGCAGTATTTT
clone size: -
J gene: TRBJ2-3
CDR3 length: 14
V gene: TRBV2
D gene: TRBD2

CDR3 protein: CASSEWGSGANVLTF
CDR3 DNA: TGTGCCAGCAGTGAATGGGGGTCTGGGGCCAACGTCCTGACTTTC
clone size: -
J gene: TRBJ2-6
CDR3 length: 15
V gene: TRBV6-1
D gene: -

CDR3 protein: CASSKGQNEKLFF
CDR3 DNA: TGTGCCAGCAGCAAAGGGCAGAATGAAAAACTGTTTTTT
clone size: once
J gene: TRBJ1-4
CDR3 length: 13
V gene: TRBV21-1
D gene: -

CDR3 protein: CASNTIRRNNYGYTF
CDR3 DNA: TGTGCCAGCAACACAATAAGGCGGAATAACTATGGCTACACCTTC
clone size: -
J gene: TRBJ1-2
CDR3 length: 15
V gene: TRBV28
D gene: -

CDR3 protein: CASSSTWGESPQETQYF
CDR3 DNA: TGTGCCAGCAGTTCAACTTGGGGGGAGTCCCCCCAAGAGACCCAGTACTTC
clone size: -
J gene: TRBJ2-5
CDR3 length: 17
V gene: TRBV28
D gene: -

CDR3 protein: CASGFGDLSEQYF
CDR3 DNA: TGTGCTAGTGGTTTCGGGGACTTATCCGAGCAGTACTTC
clone size: -
J gene: TRBJ2-7
CDR3 length: 13
V gene: TRBV12-5
D gene: -

CDR3 protein: CASSLEGARTHGYTF
CDR3 DNA: TGTGCCAGCAGCTTAGAGGGGGCGCGAACGCATGGCTACACCTTC
clone size: -
J gene: TRBJ1-2
CDR3 length: 15
V gene: TRBV11-2
D gene: -

CDR3 protein: CASLGRGLQETQYF
CDR3 DNA: TGTGCCAGCTTAGGCAGGGGTCTACAAGAGACCCAGTACTTC
clone size: -
J gene: TRBJ2-5
CDR3 length: 14
V gene: TRBV7-2
D gene: -

CDR3 protein: CSVVGLAESSYNEQFF
CDR3 DNA: TGCAGCGTCGTGGGACTAGCGGAGAGCTCCTACAATGAGCAGTTCTTC
clone size: -
J gene: TRBJ2-1
CDR3 length: 16
V gene: TRBV29-1
D gene: TRBD2

CDR3 protein: CATKGDRGGADTQYF
CDR3 DNA: TGTGCCACCAAGGGGGACAGGGGGGGCGCAGATACGCAGTATTTT
clone size: -
J gene: TRBJ2-3
CDR3 length: 15
V gene: TRBV6-1
D gene: TRBD1

CDR3 protein: CASSYYSGRVDTQYF
CDR3 DNA: TGCGCCAGCAGCTATTATAGCGGGAGAGTAGATACGCAGTATTTT
clone size: once
J gene: TRBJ2-3
CDR3 length: 15
V gene: TRBV5-1
D gene: TRBD2

CDR3 protein: CASSVQGVSLNTEAFF
CDR3 DNA: TGTGCCAGCAGCGTTCAGGGGGTATCCCTGAACACTGAAGCTTTCTTT
clone size: -
J gene: TRBJ1-1
CDR3 length: 16
V gene: TRBV5-5
D gene: TRBD1

CDR3 protein: CASSRPVSGANVLTF
CDR3 DNA: TGTGCCAGCAGCCGACCGGTTTCTGGGGCCAACGTCCTGACTTTC
clone size: -
J gene: TRBJ2-6
CDR3 length: 15
V gene: TRBV6-5
D gene: -

CDR3 protein: CASSLDGIGGNTIYF
CDR3 DNA: TGCGCCAGCAGCTTGGACGGGATCGGTGGAAACACCATATATTTT
clone size: -
J gene: TRBJ1-3
CDR3 length: 15
V gene: TRBV5-1
D gene: -

CDR3 protein: CASSQNWVRTEGFYSNQPQHF
CDR3 DNA: TGTGCCAGCAGTCAAAATTGGGTAAGGACGGAGGGTTTCTATAGCAATCAGCCCCAGCATTTT
clone size: once
J gene: TRBJ1-5
CDR3 length: 21
V gene: TRBV27
D gene: -

CDR3 protein: CASTPVAGAPDTQYF
CDR3 DNA: TGTGCCAGTACCCCGGTAGCGGGAGCTCCAGATACGCAGTATTTT
clone size: -
J gene: TRBJ2-3
CDR3 length: 15
V gene: TRBV19
D gene: TRBD2

CDR3 protein: CASSLGLTSGRNEQFF
CDR3 DNA: TGTGCCAGCAGCTTGGGTTTGACTAGCGGGAGGAATGAGCAGTTCTTC
clone size: -
J gene: TRBJ2-1
CDR3 length: 16
V gene: TRBV5-6
D gene: TRBD2

CDR3 protein: CASSYSAQYNEQFF
CDR3 DNA: TGTGCCAGCAGCTACTCGGCGCAATACAATGAGCAGTTCTTC
clone size: once
J gene: TRBJ2-1
CDR3 length: 14
V gene: TRBV4-2
D gene: -

CDR3 protein: CASSVGQGRRTDTQYF
CDR3 DNA: TGTGCCAGCAGCGTAGGTCAGGGGAGGCGTACAGATACGCAGTATTTT
clone size: -
J gene: TRBJ2-3
CDR3 length: 16
V gene: TRBV9
D gene: -

CDR3 protein: CASSQLAGEVGDTQYF
CDR3 DNA: TGCGCCAGCAGCCAATTAGCGGGAGAGGTGGGAGATACGCAGTATTTT
clone size: -
J gene: TRBJ2-3
CDR3 length: 16
V gene: TRBV4-3
D gene: TRBD2

CDR3 protein: CASSPNTGYEQYF
CDR3 DNA: TGTGCCAGCTCACCTAATACAGGCTACGAGCAGTACTTC
clone size: once
J gene: TRBJ2-7
CDR3 length: 13
V gene: TRBV18
D gene: -

CDR3 protein: CASSPWDGNTGELFF
CDR3 DNA: TGTGCCAGCAGCCCCTGGGACGGAAACACCGGGGAGCTGTTTTTT
clone size: -
J gene: TRBJ2-2
CDR3 length: 15
V gene: TRBV28
D gene: -

CDR3 protein: CASSFQGAGNQPQHF
CDR3 DNA: TGTGCCAGCAGCTTTCAGGGGGCCGGGAATCAGCCCCAGCATTTT
clone size: few
J gene: TRBJ1-5
CDR3 length: 15
V gene: TRBV5-5
D gene: TRBD1

CDR3 protein: CASSRGQGAIYGYTF
CDR3 DNA: TGTGCCAGTAGTAGGGGACAGGGGGCGATATATGGCTACACCTTC
clone size: -
J gene: TRBJ1-2
CDR3 length: 15
V gene: TRBV19
D gene: TRBD1

CDR3 protein: CAISELGTFGEQYF
CDR3 DNA: TGTGCCATCAGTGAGCTGGGGACCTTTGGAGAGCAGTACTTC
clone size: -
J gene: TRBJ2-7
CDR3 length: 14
V gene: TRBV10-3
D gene: -

CDR3 protein: CASSLDRGSYEQYF
CDR3 DNA: TGTGCCAGCAGCCTCGACAGGGGCTCCTACGAGCAGTACTTC
clone size: -
J gene: TRBJ2-7
CDR3 length: 14
V gene: TRBV6-5
D gene: TRBD1

CDR3 protein: CASRPGGAYNEQFF
CDR3 DNA: TGTGCCAGCAGGCCGGGGGGCGCATACAATGAGCAGTTCTTC
clone size: -
J gene: TRBJ2-1
CDR3 length: 14
V gene: TRBV7-2
D gene: -

CDR3 protein: CASSMTGAYNEQFF
CDR3 DNA: TGTGCCAGTAGTATGACGGGAGCCTACAATGAGCAGTTCTTC
clone size: -
J gene: TRBJ2-1
CDR3 length: 14
V gene: TRBV19
D gene: -

CDR3 protein: CASSLTGRGEQFF
CDR3 DNA: TGTGCCAGCTCACTAACCGGGAGGGGTGAGCAGTTCTTC
clone size: -
J gene: TRBJ2-1
CDR3 length: 13
V gene: TRBV18
D gene: TRBD2

CDR3 protein: CASSATGSGNTIYF
CDR3 DNA: TGTGCCAGCAGTGCCACAGGCTCTGGAAACACCATATATTTT
clone size: -
J gene: TRBJ1-3
CDR3 length: 14
V gene: TRBV28
D gene: -

CDR3 protein: CSSSTGADYGYTF
CDR3 DNA: TGCAGCTCCTCGACAGGGGCGGACTATGGCTACACCTTC
clone size: -
J gene: TRBJ1-2
CDR3 length: 13
V gene: TRBV29-1
D gene: TRBD1

CDR3 protein: CASSQDGVSSGETQYF
CDR3 DNA: TGCGCCAGCAGCCAAGATGGGGTCTCGTCGGGAGAGACCCAGTACTTC
clone size: -
J gene: TRBJ2-5
CDR3 length: 16
V gene: TRBV4-1
D gene: -

CDR3 protein: CASSYDLQAVNYGYTF
CDR3 DNA: TGTGCCAGCAGTTACGACTTACAGGCGGTCAACTATGGCTACACCTTC
clone size: -
J gene: TRBJ1-2
CDR3 length: 16
V gene: TRBV6-5
D gene: -

CDR3 protein: CASSWKGQGDTEAFF
CDR3 DNA: TGTGCCAGCAGTTGGAAGGGACAGGGGGACACTGAAGCTTTCTTT
clone size: -
J gene: TRBJ1-1
CDR3 length: 15
V gene: TRBV6-5
D gene: TRBD1

CDR3 protein: CASSLTSGSYNEQFF
CDR3 DNA: TGTGCCAGCAGCCTGACTAGCGGTTCCTACAATGAGCAGTTCTTC
clone size: -
J gene: TRBJ2-1
CDR3 length: 15
V gene: TRBV28
D gene: TRBD2